These 3 T cell receptor beta chains originate from one sample sequenced in a study of T cell changes during pregnancy in multiple sclerosis. Repertoires were generated with immunoSEQ multiplex PCR, while TCRdb's copy carries only in-frame clones and drops some. This sample yields around 36,000 clones, of which 80% to 95% are seen a single time; around 13% belongs to the top ten. The sequences come from CD8+ T cells from peripheral blood mononuclear cells, collected in the first trimester of pregnancy. Receptors were obtained from a female donor with multiple sclerosis, enrolled in a pregnancy study.

By share, this clone ranks as medium-sized. The chain is built from TRBV5-1 and TRBJ1-1; perhaps TRBD1 as D (6 bases). The CDR3 contains 13 residues. Germline values: CDR1 SGHRS, CDR2 YFSETQ. The V end was cut by 0 bases, the J end by 4 bases, with 7 bases between. The CDR3 DNA sequence: TGCGCCAGCAGCTTGGAGACAGGCACTGAAGCTTTCTTT. This encodes CASSLETGTEAFF.

V usage is TRBV7-9 and J usage is TRBJ2-2, with TRBD1 matching over 9 bases. CDR3 length equals 19 residues. From germline, CDR1 is SEHNR and CDR2 FQNEAQ (reference sequence). Trimming cost V 3 bases and J 4 bases; bases outside gene matches: 15. The CDR3 coding sequence is TGTGCCAGCAGCTTGACCCACGTGACAGGGGGTGAGAGCACCGGGGAGCTGTTTTTT. Its protein product is CASSLTHVTGGESTGELFF.

This chain connects TRBV29-1 to TRBJ1-2, with 8 bases fitting TRBD1. V lost 7 bases and J lost 1; bases outside the gene matches: 11. This CDR3 is built from 15 residues. In germline, CDR1 is SQVTM, CDR2 ANQGSEA. DNA of the CDR3: TGCAGCGCATTGGACAGGGAAGGATTTAACTATGGCTACACCTTC. Translation gives CSALDREGFNYGYTF.